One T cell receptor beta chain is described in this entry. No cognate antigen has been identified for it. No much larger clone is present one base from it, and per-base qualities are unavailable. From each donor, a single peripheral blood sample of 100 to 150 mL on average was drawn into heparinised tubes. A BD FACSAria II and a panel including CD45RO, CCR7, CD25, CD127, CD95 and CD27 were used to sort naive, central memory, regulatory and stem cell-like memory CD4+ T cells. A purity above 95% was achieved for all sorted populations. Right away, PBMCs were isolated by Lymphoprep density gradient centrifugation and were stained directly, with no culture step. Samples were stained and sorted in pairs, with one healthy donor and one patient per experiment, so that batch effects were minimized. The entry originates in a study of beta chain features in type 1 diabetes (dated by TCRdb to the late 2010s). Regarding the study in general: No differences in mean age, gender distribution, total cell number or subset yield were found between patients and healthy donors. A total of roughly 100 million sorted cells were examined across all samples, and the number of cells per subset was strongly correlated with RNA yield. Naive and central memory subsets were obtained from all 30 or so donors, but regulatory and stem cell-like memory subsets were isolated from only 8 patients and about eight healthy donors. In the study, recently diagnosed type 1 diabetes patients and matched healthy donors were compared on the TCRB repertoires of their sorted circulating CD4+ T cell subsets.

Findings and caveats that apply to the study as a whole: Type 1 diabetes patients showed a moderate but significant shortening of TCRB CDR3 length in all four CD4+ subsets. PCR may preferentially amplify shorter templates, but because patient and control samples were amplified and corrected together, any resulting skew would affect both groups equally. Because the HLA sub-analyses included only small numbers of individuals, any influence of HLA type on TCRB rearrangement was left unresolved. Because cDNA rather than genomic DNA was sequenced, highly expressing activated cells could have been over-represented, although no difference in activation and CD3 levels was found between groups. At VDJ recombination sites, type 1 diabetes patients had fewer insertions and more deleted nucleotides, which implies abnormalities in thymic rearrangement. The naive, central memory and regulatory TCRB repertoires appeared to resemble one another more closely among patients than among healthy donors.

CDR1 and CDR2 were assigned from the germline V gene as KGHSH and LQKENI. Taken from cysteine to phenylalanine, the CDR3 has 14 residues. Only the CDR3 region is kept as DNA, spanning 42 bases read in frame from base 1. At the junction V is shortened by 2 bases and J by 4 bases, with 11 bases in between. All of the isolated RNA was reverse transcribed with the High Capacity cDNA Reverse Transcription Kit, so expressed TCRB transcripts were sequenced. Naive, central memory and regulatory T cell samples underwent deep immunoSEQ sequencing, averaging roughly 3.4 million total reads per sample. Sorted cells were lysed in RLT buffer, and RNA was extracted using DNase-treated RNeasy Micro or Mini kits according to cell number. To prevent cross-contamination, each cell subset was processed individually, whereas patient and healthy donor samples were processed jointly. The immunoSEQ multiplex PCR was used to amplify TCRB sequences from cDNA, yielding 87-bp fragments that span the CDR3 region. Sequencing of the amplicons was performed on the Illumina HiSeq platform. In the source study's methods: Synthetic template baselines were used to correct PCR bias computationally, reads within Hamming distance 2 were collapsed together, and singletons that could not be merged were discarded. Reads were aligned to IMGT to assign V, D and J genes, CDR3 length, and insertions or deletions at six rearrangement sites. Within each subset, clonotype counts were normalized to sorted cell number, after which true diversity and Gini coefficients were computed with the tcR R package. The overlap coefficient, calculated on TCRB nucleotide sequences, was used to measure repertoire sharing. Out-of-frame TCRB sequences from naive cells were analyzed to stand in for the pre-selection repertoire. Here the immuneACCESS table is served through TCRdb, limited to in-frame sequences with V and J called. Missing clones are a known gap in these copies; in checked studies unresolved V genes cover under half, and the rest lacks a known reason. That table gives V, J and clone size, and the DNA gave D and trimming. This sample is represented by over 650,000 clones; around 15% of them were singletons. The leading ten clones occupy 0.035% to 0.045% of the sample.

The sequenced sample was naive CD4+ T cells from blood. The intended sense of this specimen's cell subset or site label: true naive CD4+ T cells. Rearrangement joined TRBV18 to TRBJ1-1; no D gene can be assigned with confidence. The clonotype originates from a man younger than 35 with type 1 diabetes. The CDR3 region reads CASSPGEGVTEAFF. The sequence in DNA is TGTGCCAGCTCACCAGGTGAGGGAGTCACTGAAGCTTTCTTT.